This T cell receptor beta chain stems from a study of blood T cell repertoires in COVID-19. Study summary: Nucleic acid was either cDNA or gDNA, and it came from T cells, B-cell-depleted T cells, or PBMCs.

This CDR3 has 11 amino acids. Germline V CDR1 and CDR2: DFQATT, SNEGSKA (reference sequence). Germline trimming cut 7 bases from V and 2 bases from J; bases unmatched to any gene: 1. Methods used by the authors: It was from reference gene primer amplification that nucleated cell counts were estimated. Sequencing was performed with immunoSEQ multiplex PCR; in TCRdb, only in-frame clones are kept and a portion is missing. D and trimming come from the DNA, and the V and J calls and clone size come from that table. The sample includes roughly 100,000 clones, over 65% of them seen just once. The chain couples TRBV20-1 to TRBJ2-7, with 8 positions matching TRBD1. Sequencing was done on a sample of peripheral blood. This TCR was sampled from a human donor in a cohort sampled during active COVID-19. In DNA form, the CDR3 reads TGCAGTGGGGGACAGGCCTACGAGCAGTACTTC. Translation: CSGGQAYEQYF.